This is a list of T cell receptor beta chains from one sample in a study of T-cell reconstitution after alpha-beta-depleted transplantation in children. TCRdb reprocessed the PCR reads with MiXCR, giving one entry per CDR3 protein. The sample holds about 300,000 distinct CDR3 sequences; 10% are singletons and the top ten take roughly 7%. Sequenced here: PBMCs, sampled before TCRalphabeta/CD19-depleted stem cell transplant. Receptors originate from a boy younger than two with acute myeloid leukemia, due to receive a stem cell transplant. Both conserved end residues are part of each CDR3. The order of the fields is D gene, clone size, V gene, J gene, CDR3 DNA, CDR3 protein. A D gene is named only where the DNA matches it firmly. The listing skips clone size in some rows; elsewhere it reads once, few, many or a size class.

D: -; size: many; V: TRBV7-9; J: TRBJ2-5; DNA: TGTGCCAGCAGCTTCGGGCTAAAAGAGACCCAGTACTTC; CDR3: CASSFGLKETQYF
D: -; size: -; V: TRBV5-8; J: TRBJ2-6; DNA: TGTGCCAGCAGCTTGGGGATCTCCTCTGGGGCCAACGTCCTGACTTTC; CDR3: CASSLGISSGANVLTF
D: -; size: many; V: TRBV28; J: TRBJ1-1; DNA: TGTGCCAGCAGTTCAATCACTGAAGCTTTCTTT; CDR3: CASSSITEAFF
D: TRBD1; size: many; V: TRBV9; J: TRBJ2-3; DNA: TGTGCCAGCAGCGCAGATATCCCGGGACAGGCTAGCACAGATACGCAGTATTTT; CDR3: CASSADIPGQASTDTQYF
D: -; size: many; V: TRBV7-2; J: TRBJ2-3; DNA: TGTGCCAGCAGCATTAAGCGGCTCGGAGGTACGCAGTATTTT; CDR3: CASSIKRLGGTQYF
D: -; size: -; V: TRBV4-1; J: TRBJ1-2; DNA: TGCGCCAGCAGCCAAGCTGCGGTTAGCGGCTACACCTTC; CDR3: CASSQAAVSGYTF
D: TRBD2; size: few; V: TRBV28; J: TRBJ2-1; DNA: TGTGCCAGCACTATTGGACTAGCGGGATTTTCCCGAATTTTTAATGAGCAGTTCTTC; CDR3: CASTIGLAGFSRIFNEQFF
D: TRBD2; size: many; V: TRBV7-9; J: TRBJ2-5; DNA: TGTGCCAGCAGCCTGACTAGCGGGGGGGAGACCCAGTACTTC; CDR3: CASSLTSGGETQYF
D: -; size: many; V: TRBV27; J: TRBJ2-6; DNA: TGTGCCAGCAGTTTAAGGGACGGCCTTTCTGGGGCCAACGTCCTGACTTTC; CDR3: CASSLRDGLSGANVLTF
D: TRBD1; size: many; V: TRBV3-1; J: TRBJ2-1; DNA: TGTGCCAGCAGCCACCCAGGGGGCAGATCCTACAATGAGCAGTTCTTC; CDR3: CASSHPGGRSYNEQFF
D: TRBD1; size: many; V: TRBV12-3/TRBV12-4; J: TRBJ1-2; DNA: TGTGCCAGCAGCTTAAACAGGGGACATGGCTACACCTTC; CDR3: CASSLNRGHGYTF
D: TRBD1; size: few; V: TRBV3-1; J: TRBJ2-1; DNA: TGTGCCAGCAGGGGACAGGGAAATATTCATGAGCAGTTCTTC; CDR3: CASRGQGNIHEQFF
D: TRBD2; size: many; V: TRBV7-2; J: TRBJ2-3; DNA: TGTGCCAGCAGCTTGGTCGGGACTAGCGGGCCCACAGATACGCAGTATTTT; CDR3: CASSLVGTSGPTDTQYF
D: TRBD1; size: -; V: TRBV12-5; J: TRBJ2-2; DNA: TGTGCTAGTGGTTTGGTATTGACAGGGCTTAACACCGGGGAGCTGTTTTTT; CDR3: CASGLVLTGLNTGELFF
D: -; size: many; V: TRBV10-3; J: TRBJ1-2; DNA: TGTGCCATCAGAGACGGGCCTAACTATGGCTACACCTTC; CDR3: CAIRDGPNYGYTF
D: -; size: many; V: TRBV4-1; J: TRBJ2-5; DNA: TGCGCCAGCAGCCAAGATCGGGCCCAAGAGACCCAGTACTTC; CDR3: CASSQDRAQETQYF
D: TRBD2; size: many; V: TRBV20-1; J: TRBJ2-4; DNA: TGCAGTGCTAGAGCCAGGCGGGAGGGCCCCCAAAACATTCAGTACTTC; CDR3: CSARARREGPQNIQYF
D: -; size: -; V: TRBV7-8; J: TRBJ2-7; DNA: TGTGCCAGCAGCTTGCGAAAGGGATCAGCGTACGAGCAGTACTTC; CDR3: CASSLRKGSAYEQYF
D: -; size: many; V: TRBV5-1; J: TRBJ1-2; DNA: TGCGCCAGCAGCTTTAGTGGGCAGGCGAGCATCTATGGCTACACCTTC; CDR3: CASSFSGQASIYGYTF
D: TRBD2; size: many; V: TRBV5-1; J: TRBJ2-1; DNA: TGCGCCAGCAGCAATCGACTAGCACCTGAGCAGTTCTTC; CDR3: CASSNRLAPEQFF
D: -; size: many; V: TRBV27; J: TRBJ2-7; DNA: TGTGCCAGCAGTTTATTCAGAAACTCCTACGAGCAGTACTTC; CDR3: CASSLFRNSYEQYF
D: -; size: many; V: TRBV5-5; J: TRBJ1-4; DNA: TGTGCCAGCAGCCAAAGAGGCGGGGCTAATGAAAAACTGTTTTTT; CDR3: CASSQRGGANEKLFF
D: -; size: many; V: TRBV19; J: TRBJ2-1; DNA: TGTGCCAGTAGTATAGCGGATCACTCCTACAATGAGCAGTTCTTC; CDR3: CASSIADHSYNEQFF
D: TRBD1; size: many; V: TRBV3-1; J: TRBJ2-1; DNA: TGTGCCAGCAGCCAAGCAACGCGGACAGGGCTTAATGAGCAGTTCTTC; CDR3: CASSQATRTGLNEQFF
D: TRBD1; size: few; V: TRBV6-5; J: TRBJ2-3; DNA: TGTGCCAGCAGTTACAACAGGGGGAATACGCAGTATTTT; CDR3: CASSYNRGNTQYF
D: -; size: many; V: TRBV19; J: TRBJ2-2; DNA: TGTGCCAGTAGTCCCCGACAGAGGGAGCTGTTTTTT; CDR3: CASSPRQRELFF
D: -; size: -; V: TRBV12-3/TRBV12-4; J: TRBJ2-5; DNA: TGTGCCAGCAGTTTAGAGTCCCCCCTCAGGGAGACCCAGTACTTC; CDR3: CASSLESPLRETQYF
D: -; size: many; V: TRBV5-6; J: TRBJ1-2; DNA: TGTGCCAGCAGCTTCGGCAGTAGGAACTATGGCTACACCTTC; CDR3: CASSFGSRNYGYTF
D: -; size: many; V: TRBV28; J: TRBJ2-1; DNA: TGTGCCAGCAGCCCGGAACCCTACAATGAGCAGTTCTTC; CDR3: CASSPEPYNEQFF
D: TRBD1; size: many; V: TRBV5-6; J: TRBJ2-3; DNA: TGTGCCAGCAGCTCACAGGGGGCCCCCAACACAGATACGCAGTATTTT; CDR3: CASSSQGAPNTDTQYF
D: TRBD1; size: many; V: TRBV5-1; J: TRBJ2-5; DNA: TGCGCCAGCAGCTTGGCAATCCCGGGACAGGGGTCGGAGACCCAGTACTTC; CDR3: CASSLAIPGQGSETQYF
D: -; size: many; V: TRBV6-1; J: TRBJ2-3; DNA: TGTGCCAGCAGTGAAGGACACCGTAGCACAGATACGCAGTATTTT; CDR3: CASSEGHRSTDTQYF
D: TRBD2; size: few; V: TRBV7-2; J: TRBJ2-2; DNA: TGTGCCAGCAGCTGGACTAGCGGGAGGTCCGGGGAGCTGTTTTTT; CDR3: CASSWTSGRSGELFF
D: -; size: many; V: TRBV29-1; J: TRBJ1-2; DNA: TGCAGCGTCCTGACCCGGGGGCCCTATGGCTACACCTTC; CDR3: CSVLTRGPYGYTF
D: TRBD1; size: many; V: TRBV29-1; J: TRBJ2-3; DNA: TGCAGCGTCGTTTTAGGGACAGGGGGCGCAGATACGCAGTATTTT; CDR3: CSVVLGTGGADTQYF
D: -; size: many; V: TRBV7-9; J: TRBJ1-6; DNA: TGTGCCAGCAGCTTAGGTTCCCAACCCCTCCACTTT; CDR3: CASSLGSQPLHF
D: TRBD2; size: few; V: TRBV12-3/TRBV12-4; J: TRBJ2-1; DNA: TGTGCCAGCAGTTTAAGGCTAGCGGGGTTGGAGCATGAGCAGTTCTTC; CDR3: CASSLRLAGLEHEQFF
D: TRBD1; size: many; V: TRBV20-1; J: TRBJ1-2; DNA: TGCAGTGCTAGAGAGGACAGGGGAGACTATGGCTACACCTTC; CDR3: CSAREDRGDYGYTF
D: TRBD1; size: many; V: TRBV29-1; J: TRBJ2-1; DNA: TGCAGCGTTAAAAGAGGGACAGGGAGCAATGAGCAGTTCTTC; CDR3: CSVKRGTGSNEQFF
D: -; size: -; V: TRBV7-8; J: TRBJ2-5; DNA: TGTGCCAGCAGCTTCGAAGGCCACCTCCAAGAGACCCAGTACTTC; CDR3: CASSFEGHLQETQYF
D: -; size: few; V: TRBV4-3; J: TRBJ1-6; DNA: TGCGCCAGCAGCCAAGAGACCGGGCTTCAATCACCCCTCCACTTT; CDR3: CASSQETGLQSPLHF
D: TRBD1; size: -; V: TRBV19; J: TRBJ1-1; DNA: TGTGCCAGTAGTATCTCCCCCGGGACAGGGACTGAAGCTTTCTTT; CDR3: CASSISPGTGTEAFF
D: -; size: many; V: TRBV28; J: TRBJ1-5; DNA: TGTGCCAGCAGTTTATATACAAGCAATCAGCCCCAGCATTTT; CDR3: CASSLYTSNQPQHF
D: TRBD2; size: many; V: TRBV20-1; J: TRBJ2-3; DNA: TGCAGTGCTTCCGGGACTAGCGGGGCTACGCAGTATTTT; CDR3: CSASGTSGATQYF
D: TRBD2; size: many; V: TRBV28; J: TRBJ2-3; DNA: TGTGCCAGCCGACTAGCGGGAGTTACAGATACGCAGTATTTT; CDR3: CASRLAGVTDTQYF